This entry lists 8 T cell receptor beta chains sequenced from one sample in a study of shared T cell receptors in the human thymus. Measured with immunoSEQ multiplex PCR; TCRdb has only the in-frame clones, and not every one. The data contain about 660,000 clones, about 87% of them seen just once; the ten biggest clones take up 0.0094%. These data also featured in a second study, about human thymus T cells.

Sequencing used thymocytes. These receptors all stem from a boy under three years old with a congenital heart defect.

CDR3 nucleotide sequence: TGTGCCAGCAGTTTAAATAGCGTGGGGGGGACGGACTATGGCTACACCTTC. It translates to CASSLNSVGGTDYGYTF. The gene calls are TRBV28 and TRBJ1-2; D is perhaps TRBD1 (5 bases). Trimming removed 2 bases from V and 3 bases from J, with 19 bases in between. Per germline, CDR1 MDHEN and CDR2 SYDVKM. This CDR3 has 17 amino acids.

The chain recombines TRBV7-6 with TRBJ2-5; TRBD2 matches 8 bases. The CDR3 runs 14 residues. Unmatched junction bases numbered 4, after V lost 4 bases and J lost 3 bases. Germline values: CDR1 SGHVS, CDR2 FNYEAQ. The CDR3 is CASSSTSGEETQYF. CDR3 DNA sequence: TGTGCCAGCAGCTCAACTAGCGGAGAAGAGACCCAGTACTTC. Supplemented by reference TRBV7-6 and TRBJ2-5, the full variable domain reads GAGVSQSPRYKVTKRGQDVALRCDPISGHVSLYWYRQALGQGPEFLTYFNYEAQQDKSGLPNDRFSAERPEGSISTLTIQRTEQRDSAMYRCASSSTSGEETQYFGPGTRLLVL.

The chain is built from TRBV5-5 and TRBJ2-7, with D maybe TRBD1 (5 bases). The CDR3 has 12 residues. Germline CDR1 and CDR2: SGHKS and YYEKEE (reference sequence). V was cut by 0 bases and J by 5 bases, with 6 bases left in between. CDR3 loop: CASSLVRDEQYF. CDR3 DNA: TGTGCCAGCAGCTTGGTCAGGGACGAGCAGTACTTC.

This sequence joins TRBV5-6 and TRBJ1-2, with 7 bases matching TRBD1. CDR3 length equals 14 residues. CDR1 SGHDT and CDR2 YYEEEE come from the germline V gene. V was clipped by 3 bases and J by 4 bases; unmatched bases: 6. CDR3 loop: CASSSTGCGYGYTF. CDR3 DNA sequence: TGTGCCAGCAGCTCGACAGGGTGCGGCTATGGCTACACCTTC.

The chain employs TRBV9 and TRBJ1-2; D call uncertain. The CDR3 is 12 amino acids. The germline V and J ends were trimmed by 9 bases and 6 bases, with 15 bases remaining between them. Germline CDR1 and CDR2: SGDLS and YYNGEE. The CDR3 protein is CATSGGPHGYTF. The CDR3 region has the DNA TGTGCCACCTCAGGTGGGCCTCATGGCTACACCTTC.

This clone was observed a few times. The CDR3 sequence is CASSQAVLRGYTF. Written as DNA, the CDR3 is TGCGCCAGCAGCCAAGCAGTGCTGAGGGGCTACACCTTC. V is TRBV4-3 and J is TRBJ1-2; D is uncertain. CDR1 and CDR2 (germline): LGHNA, YSLEER. This CDR3 is 13 amino acids long. V shed 1 base and J shed 8 bases, with 11 bases lying between them.

The chain couples TRBV19 to TRBJ1-1; 10 bases line up with TRBD1. The V gene's germline CDR1 is LNHDA and CDR2 SQIVND (reference sequence). The CDR3 covers 16 residues. V lost 6 bases, J lost 0 bases, and 7 bases stayed unmatched. For the CDR3, the DNA is TGTGCCAGTAGAGTCCCGGGACAGGGGTTGAACACTGAAGCTTTCTTT. It yields the protein CASRVPGQGLNTEAFF.

The chain is built from TRBV30 and TRBJ2-7; D is possibly TRBD1 (5 bases). Per germline, CDR1 GTSNPN and CDR2 SVGIG (reference sequence). This CDR3 contains 13 residues. Trimming took off 7 bases at V and 0 bases at J, with 13 bases between the two ends. CDR3 residues: CAYTTESSYEQYF. CDR3 coding DNA: TGTGCCTATACGACAGAGAGCTCCTACGAGCAGTACTTC.